These 16 T cell receptor beta chains were all obtained from the same sample, sequenced in a study of shared clonotypes between healthy human individuals. Sequencing was performed with immunoSEQ multiplex PCR; in TCRdb, only in-frame clones are kept and a portion is missing. The repertoire includes 1.4 million to 1.5 million clones, 96% of them detected once, and over 1% sits in the top ten. Sequencing used naive CD4+ T cells sorted from blood. Subset meaning: CD45RA+ positively selected. The receptors come from a man aged 30 to 45 in good health.

This chain connects TRBV29-1 to TRBJ1-1, with 7 bases identical to TRBD1. This CDR3 contains 14 residues. The trim removed 3 bases at V and 5 bases at J, leaving 9 bases unmatched. Germline V gene data show CDR1 as SQVTM and CDR2 as ANQGSEA. The CDR3 loop is CSVDKTGMVTEAFF. CDR3 nucleotides: TGCAGCGTTGACAAGACAGGGATGGTGACTGAAGCTTTCTTT.

This clone was picked up one time. The chain couples TRBV11-2 to TRBJ2-7; D is ambiguous. The CDR3 is made up of 14 amino acids. Trimming shortened V by 1 base and J by 3 bases, and 10 bases separated the two germline ends. From germline, CDR1 is SGHAT and CDR2 FQNNGV. The CDR3 loop reads CASSLGGHLYEQYF. For the CDR3, the DNA is TGTGCCAGCAGCTTAGGCGGCCATCTCTACGAGCAGTACTTC.

With regard to this clone: Germline and junction disagree at one end, which may indicate a read error. This chain uses TRBV14 with TRBJ2-1, with 8 nucleotides matching TRBD2. In germline, CDR1 is SGHDN, CDR2 FVKESK. The CDR3 is 13 amino acids. The CDR3, as DNA: TGTGCCAGCAGCCAGAAGGAGGGGACTAGTAGGGTCTTC. Translation: CASSQKEGTSRVF.

The chain carries TRBV5-1 and TRBJ1-1, with TRBD1 identical over 9 bases. CDR3 length equals 15 residues. From germline, CDR1 is SGHRS and CDR2 YFSETQ. Trimming at V came to 4 bases and at J to 12 bases, leaving 16 bases not matched to a gene. The DNA of the CDR3 is TGCGCCAGCAGCCTATCCGGGACAGGGCTCCGAGTCTCTTTCTTT. This translates into CASSLSGTGLRVSFF.

The chain joins TRBV27 to TRBJ2-3; 8 bases are shared with TRBD2. Germline V gives CDR1 MNHEY, CDR2 SMNVEV (reference sequence). The CDR3 loop spans 14 amino acids. V was clipped by 5 bases and J by 11 bases; unmatched bases: 12. CDR3: CASSTPIAGKEQYF. CDR3 nucleotides: TGTGCCAGCAGTACCCCTATAGCGGGGAAAGAGCAGTATTTT.

The chain employs TRBV28 and TRBJ2-3, with 9 nucleotides matching TRBD2. The CDR3 runs to 14 residues. The trim removed 8 bases at V and 0 bases at J, leaving 3 bases unmatched. CDR1 is MDHEN and CDR2 is SYDVKM in the germline V gene. Here the CDR3 DNA reads TGTGCCAGCCTAGCGGGAAGTAGCACAGATACGCAGTATTTT. This translates into CASLAGSSTDTQYF.

CDR3 sequence: CASSFDRVQETQYF. The DNA of the CDR3 is TGTGCCAGCAGCTTCGACAGGGTCCAAGAGACCCAGTACTTC. The V gene is TRBV7-9, the J gene TRBJ2-5; 7 bases map to TRBD1. There are 14 residues in the CDR3. CDR1 SEHNR and CDR2 FQNEAQ come from the germline V gene (reference sequence). Trimming cost V 3 bases and J 1 base; bases outside gene matches: 2.

As concerns this clone: An end of the junction differs from the germline gene, which may be a read error. The chain is built from TRBV5-4 and TRBJ2-5; D could derive from TRBD1 or TRBD2 (5 bases each). The length of the CDR3 is 14 residues. Germline CDR1 and CDR2: SGHNT and YYREEE (reference sequence). CDR3 amino acids: CASSLGVVTESQYF. The CDR3 coding sequence is TGTGCCAGCAGTTTGGGGGTAGTCACTGAGTCCCAGTACTTC.

V is TRBV5-1 and J is TRBJ1-5, with 7 bases matching TRBD1. This CDR3 region has 15 residues. After removal of 0 bases from V and 4 bases from J, the junction contained 4 bases not matched to a gene. Germline CDR1 and CDR2: SGHRS and YFSETQ. The CDR3 region has the DNA TGCGCCAGCAGCTTGGAGGCGGACAGGAATCAGCCCCAGCATTTT. Protein product: CASSLEADRNQPQHF.

The chain recombines TRBV19 with TRBJ2-3; D is undetermined. From germline, CDR1 is LNHDA and CDR2 SQIVND (reference sequence). The CDR3 is made up of 17 amino acids. Trimming pared 3 bases from V and 2 bases from J, leaving 18 bases between. CDR3 in DNA: TGTGCCAGTAGTATGGCCATCTCTCCTCCTTTCACAGATACGCAGTATTTT. It is translated as CASSMAISPPFTDTQYF.

The chain uses TRBV9 and TRBJ2-4; 10 nucleotides agree with TRBD2. Germline trimming cut 0 bases from V and 4 bases from J; bases unmatched to any gene: 7. Germline CDR1 and CDR2: SGDLS and YYNGEE. The CDR3 consists of 17 residues. The CDR3 DNA follows: TGTGCCAGCAGCGTAGACGGAAGACTAGCGGGTAAAAACATTCAGTACTTC. Encoded protein: CASSVDGRLAGKNIQYF.

The chain joins TRBV2 to TRBJ2-2; D is ambiguous. Trimming left V 4 bases short and J 3 bases short, with 6 bases between. Germline V lookup: CDR1 SNHLY, CDR2 FYNNEI. This CDR3 has 13 amino acids. DNA of the CDR3: TGTGCCAGCAGTGGAACCCACACCGGGGAGCTGTTTTTT. It translates to CASSGTHTGELFF.

The CDR3 DNA sequence: TGTGCCAGCAGCAATTACCGAAGGGACAGGAGCCACGAGCAGTACTTC. This encodes CASSNYRRDRSHEQYF. This sequence joins TRBV13 and TRBJ2-7; 8 positions agree with TRBD1. CDR1 is PRHDT and CDR2 is FYEKMQ in the germline V gene (reference sequence). The CDR3 covers 16 residues. J lost 5 bases, V lost 5 bases, and 14 bases had no gene match.

The chain combines TRBV4-3 with TRBJ2-7, with 7 bases matching TRBD2. With 2 bases clipped from V and 6 bases from J, the junction kept 10 bases outside the gene matches. The germline gives CDR1 LGHNA, CDR2 YSLEER. The CDR3 has 15 residues. The DNA of the CDR3 is TGCGCCAGCAGCCAATTAGCGGGTCCAGTGGTCGAGCAGTACTTC. As protein: CASSQLAGPVVEQYF.

The chain recombines TRBV2 with TRBJ2-1; 15 bases match TRBD2. In germline, CDR1 is SNHLY, CDR2 FYNNEI. CDR3 length equals 16 residues. After removal of 4 bases from V and 8 bases from J, the junction contained 6 bases not matched to a gene. CDR3 residues: CASSGTSGRGNYEQFF. The CDR3 nucleotides are TGTGCCAGCAGTGGGACTAGCGGGAGGGGTAACTATGAGCAGTTCTTC.

The chain has TRBV7-2 and TRBJ2-1; 8 nucleotides agree with TRBD2. The CDR3 is 14 residues long. The trim removed 7 bases at V and 2 bases at J, leaving 4 bases unmatched. The V gene's germline CDR1 is SGHTA and CDR2 FQGNSA. CDR3 sequence (DNA): TGTGCCAGCACAATTAGCGGGACCTACAATGAGCAGTTCTTC. Its translation: CASTISGTYNEQFF.